Listed here are 23 T cell receptor beta chains from one sample, sequenced in a study of T cells in Graves' hyperthyroidism and ophthalmopathy. The source material, RNA transcripts, was used to amplify TCR beta CDR3 regions. During a first-round RT-PCR of the TCR CDR3, the HTBI primer set was used. TCRdb analysed the multiplex PCR reads with MiXCR anew, one entry per CDR3 protein. Altogether about 350,000 distinct CDR3 sequences are present, around 18% being singletons, with the ten largest covering around 15%. Sequencing input: blood. These receptors were obtained from a woman between 35 and 50 years old with Graves' ophthalmopathy.

This clonotype was detected many times. This chain uses TRBV27 with TRBJ2-2, with D unresolved. The CDR3 is 12 residues long. The germline gives CDR1 MNHEY, CDR2 SMNVEV (reference sequence). V was shortened by 2 bases and J by 6 bases, with 4 bases between the two germline ends. CDR3 bases: TGTGCCAGCAGTTTAACAGCCGGGGAGCTGTTTTTT. It yields the protein CASSLTAGELFF.

Many counts were recorded for this clonotype. The chain has TRBV5-5 and TRBJ2-7, with 8 bases matching TRBD1. The CDR3 is 15 amino acids. Germline CDR1 and CDR2: SGHKS and YYEKEE (reference sequence). V trimming: 5 bases; J trimming: 2 bases; junction bases outside the gene matches: 9. The CDR3 reads CASSFFRTGTYEQYF. The CDR3 nucleotides are TGTGCCAGCAGTTTCTTCCGGACAGGGACCTACGAGCAGTACTTC.

This clonotype has ten or more counts. The chain couples TRBV30 to TRBJ1-1; perhaps TRBD1 as D (6 bases). V was clipped by 4 bases and J by 0 bases, with 9 bases between them. The CDR3 runs to 13 residues. CDR1 GTSNPN and CDR2 SVGIG come from the germline V gene (reference sequence). CDR3 sequence: CAWNGGMNTEAFF. The CDR3 DNA is TGTGCCTGGAACGGGGGCATGAACACTGAAGCTTTCTTT.

In this sample, this clonotype turned up many times. The chain has TRBV20-1 and TRBJ2-5; 9 bases are a match to TRBD2. CDR1 is DFQATT, CDR2 SNEGSKA, per germline (reference sequence). This CDR3 is 14 amino acids long. With V trimmed by 1 base and J by 8 bases, 8 bases remained unmatched. The CDR3 is CSARASGIPGTQYF. The CDR3 DNA reads as TGCAGTGCTAGAGCTAGCGGGATACCCGGAACCCAGTACTTC.

This clonotype was observed at least ten times. The chain has TRBV14 and TRBJ2-6; TRBD1 is a possible D gene (8 bases). The CDR3 has 20 amino acids. CDR1 and CDR2 from the germline V gene are SGHDN and FVKESK. The V end was cut by 4 bases, the J end by 2 bases, with 24 bases between. The CDR3 spells CASSRNRGDRYRAGANVLTF. CDR3 nucleotide sequence: TGTGCCAGCAGCCGAAATCGGGGGGACAGGTACCGCGCTGGGGCCAACGTCCTGACTTTC.

There are many counts of this clonotype. The rearrangement uses TRBV6-4 and TRBJ2-2; 9 nucleotides agree with TRBD1. The V segment lost 5 bases and the J segment 3 bases; nucleotides outside the gene matches: 4. CDR3 length: 15 amino acids. Germline V gene lookup returns CDR1 MRHNA and CDR2 SNTAGT. CDR3 region: CASSKQGADTGELFF. CDR3 DNA: TGTGCCAGCAGTAAACAGGGGGCAGACACCGGGGAGCTGTTTTTT.

The rearrangement links TRBV30 to TRBJ2-2; D remains ambiguous. Germline V gives CDR1 GTSNPN, CDR2 SVGIG (reference sequence). This CDR3 spans 12 amino acids. V lost 3 bases, J lost 4 bases, and 6 bases lay in between. The CDR3 loop is CAWRFVTGELFF. Here the CDR3 DNA reads TGTGCCTGGAGGTTCGTCACCGGGGAGCTGTTTTTT.

This clonotype was picked up many times. The V and J genes are TRBV6-1 and TRBJ1-2; 7 nucleotides align to TRBD1. Per the germline V gene, CDR1 is MNHNS and CDR2 is SASEGT. The CDR3 consists of 15 residues. The V gene end was trimmed by 6 bases and the J gene end by 1 base; junction bases not matched to a gene: 8. CDR3 protein: CASSSPPGGNYGYTF. As DNA, the CDR3 is TGTGCCAGCAGCTCCCCCCCAGGGGGTAACTATGGCTACACCTTC.

This clonotype was seen repeatedly, ten times or more. This chain joins TRBV20-1 and TRBJ2-7; 7 bases fit TRBD1. The germline gives CDR1 DFQATT, CDR2 SNEGSKA (reference sequence). This CDR3 spans 12 amino acids. V dropped 4 bases and J dropped 0; count of bases not matched to a gene: 0. CDR3 nucleotides: TGCAGTGCTACAGGGGGCTCCTACGAGCAGTACTTC. Protein sequence: CSATGGSYEQYF.

This clonotype appeared many times. An end of the junction differs from the germline gene, which may be a read error. CDR3 coding DNA: TGTGCCGGCAGGACCGGGACGGCCCTACCTGGAAACACCATATATTTT. Translation: CAGRTGTALPGNTIYF. The V and J genes are TRBV6-1 and TRBJ1-3, with D tentatively TRBD1 (5 bases). Germline lookup yields CDR1 MNHNS and CDR2 SASEGT. The CDR3 runs to 16 residues.

This clonotype was picked up many times. V usage is TRBV20-1 and J usage is TRBJ1-1; weak D call: TRBD1 (6 bases). Per the germline V gene, CDR1 is DFQATT and CDR2 is SNEGSKA (reference sequence). The CDR3 loop spans 12 amino acids. The V end was cut by 2 bases, the J end by 3 bases, with 7 bases between. CDR3 sequence (DNA): TGCAGTGCTAGACGGGGGCACACTGAAGCTTTCTTT. Its protein is CSARRGHTEAFF.

This clonotype was counted ten times or more. The V and J genes are TRBV12-3 or TRBV12-4 and TRBJ1-2; no reliable D call. This CDR3 has 11 residues. The germline V and J ends were trimmed by 6 bases and 4 bases, with 6 bases remaining between them. The CDR3 is CASSSSYGYTF. CDR3 in DNA: TGTGCCAGCAGCTCCTCCTATGGCTACACCTTC.

This clonotype was recorded at least ten times. J is TRBJ2-2 and V is TRBV5-1, with D perhaps TRBD1 (6 bases). The CDR3 runs to 15 residues. V was trimmed by 6 bases and J by 1 base, leaving 13 bases between them. The V gene's germline CDR1 is SGHRS and CDR2 YFSETQ. The CDR3 region has the DNA TGCGCCAGCACCATACCGACAGGGAACACCGGGGAGCTGTTTTTT. Its protein is CASTIPTGNTGELFF.

This clonotype has ten or more counts. V gene TRBV7-2 combines with J gene TRBJ2-2, with 8 positions matching TRBD2. The CDR3 totals 15 residues. With 7 bases clipped from V and 6 bases from J, the junction kept 10 bases outside the gene matches. Germline CDR1 and CDR2: SGHTA and FQGNSA. CDR3 residues: CASTRTSLTAGELFF. The CDR3, as DNA: TGTGCCAGCACCAGGACTAGCCTCACGGCCGGGGAGCTGTTTTTT.

This chain uses TRBV12-3 or TRBV12-4 with TRBJ2-7; D gene unclear. Trimming removed 4 bases from V and 3 bases from J, with 13 bases in between. This CDR3 has 14 residues. Here the CDR3 DNA reads TGTGCCAGCAGTTCCTCGGAGTTCGACTACGAGCAGTACTTC. Its translation is CASSSSEFDYEQYF.

This clonotype has just a few counts. V gene TRBV5-1 combines with J gene TRBJ2-5, with 11 nucleotides matching TRBD2. The length of the CDR3 is 17 residues. In germline, CDR1 is SGHRS, CDR2 YFSETQ. The V gene end was trimmed by 4 bases and the J gene end by 5 bases; junction bases not matched to a gene: 13. CDR3 sequence (DNA): TGCGCCAGCAGCCCAAGAACTAGCGGGAGTTTGCTTGAGACCCAGTACTTC. This codes for CASSPRTSGSLLETQYF.

This clonotype appeared many times. This rearrangement joins TRBV19 to TRBJ2-7; D tentatively fits TRBD1 or TRBD2 (5 bases each). The CDR3 extends over 13 amino acids. CDR1 is LNHDA, CDR2 SQIVND, per germline (reference sequence). Trimming shortened V by 8 bases and J by 4 bases, and 15 bases separated the two germline ends. The CDR3 spells CASSSGREYEQYF. In nucleotides, the CDR3 is TGTGCCAGTTCCTCGGGCAGGGAGTACGAGCAGTACTTC.

The sample holds many counts of this clonotype. The chain uses TRBV12-3 or TRBV12-4 and TRBJ1-2, with 7 nucleotides matching TRBD1. Losses at the gene ends were 3 bases for V and 8 bases for J; bases not matched to a gene: 15. The CDR3 runs 16 residues. The chain's CDR3 is CASSFRDRVELEGYTF. CDR3 sequence (DNA): TGTGCCAGCAGTTTCCGAGACAGGGTTGAGTTAGAGGGCTACACCTTC.

The sample holds many counts of this clonotype. The gene calls are TRBV20-1 and TRBJ2-7; weak D call: TRBD1 (5 bases). CDR1 and CDR2 (germline): DFQATT, SNEGSKA (reference sequence). CDR3 size: 15 residues. Trimming pared 0 bases from V and 0 bases from J, leaving 12 bases between. Written as DNA, the CDR3 is TGCAGTGCTAGAGATGGGTCAGGGATCTCCTACGAGCAGTACTTC. Encoded protein: CSARDGSGISYEQYF.

The chain carries TRBV5-1 and TRBJ1-2; tentative D call: TRBD1 (5 bases). The CDR3 spans 16 residues. Germline CDR1 reads SGHRS; CDR2 reads YFSETQ. V lost 0 bases to trimming and J lost 8 bases, with 20 bases between them. As DNA, the CDR3 is TGCGCCAGCAGCTTGGCTGGGGCGCAACTGCTTTCCGGCTACACCTTC. It yields the protein CASSLAGAQLLSGYTF.

This clonotype was seen many times. This chain joins TRBV6-5 and TRBJ2-5; tentatively, D is TRBD2 (6 bases). CDR1 and CDR2 (germline): MNHEY, SVGAGI. The length of the CDR3 is 13 residues. V was shortened by 6 bases and J by 5 bases, with 13 bases between the two germline ends. CDR3 bases: TGTGCCAGCAGACTGGAGGGAACGGAGACCCAGTACTTC. Its protein product is CASRLEGTETQYF.

This clonotype has a count of ten or more. The chain recombines TRBV11-2 with TRBJ1-5; tentatively, D is TRBD1 (5 bases). Germline V lookup: CDR1 SGHAT, CDR2 FQNNGV. V was shortened by 5 bases and J by 2 bases, with 16 bases between the two germline ends. The CDR3 contains 16 residues. The CDR3 nucleotides are TGTGCCAGCAGCCCCGTCGGGGGTTTGGGCAATCAGCCCCAGCATTTT. Its protein product is CASSPVGGLGNQPQHF.

In its sample, this clonotype was seen many times. The gene calls are TRBV11-3 and TRBJ2-2; D uncertain. The V end was cut by 4 bases, the J end by 7 bases, with 7 bases between. Germline V CDR1 and CDR2: SGHNT, YENEEA. This CDR3 spans 12 amino acids. The CDR3 DNA follows: TGTGCCAGCAGCTGGGATGACGGGGAGCTGTTTTTT. This encodes CASSWDDGELFF.